What follows are 29 T cell receptor beta chains derived from one specimen sequenced in a study of technical replicates of blood from a few donors. Sequenced by immunoSEQ multiplex PCR; TCRdb stores in-frame clones only, minus some. The sample carries roughly 50,000 clones, 90% to 95% recorded once. Sequencing used PBMCs. Receptors originate from a human donor in good health. Some clones in this sample may be carry-over from other donors' samples.

The chain links TRBV5-1 to TRBJ2-1; tentatively, D is TRBD2 (6 bases). This CDR3 is built from 14 residues. The V gene's germline CDR1 is SGHRS and CDR2 YFSETQ. The V end lost 3 bases, the J end lost 5 bases, and 12 bases lay between the germline ends. CDR3 in amino acids: CASSSPGLHNEQFF. As DNA, the CDR3 is TGCGCCAGCAGCTCGCCGGGACTGCACAATGAGCAGTTCTTC.

The chain is built from TRBV2 and TRBJ2-3; a possible D gene is TRBD2 (5 bases). The germline V gene has CDR1 SNHLY and CDR2 FYNNEI. V lost 0 bases to trimming and J lost 4 bases, with 17 bases between them. This CDR3 region has 17 residues. CDR3 in amino acids: CASSEAPASKVSDTQYF. DNA of the CDR3: TGTGCCAGCAGTGAAGCCCCCGCTAGCAAGGTTTCAGATACGCAGTATTTT.

This clone is a singleton in its sample. The genes are TRBV25-1 and TRBJ2-3, with 8 positions matching TRBD2. This CDR3 has 15 residues. V lost 1 base and J lost 4; bases outside the gene matches: 4. Germline V lookup: CDR1 MGHDK, CDR2 SYGVNS. CDR3: CASSEFETSADTQYF. The CDR3 DNA sequence: TGTGCCAGCAGTGAATTTGAGACTAGCGCAGATACGCAGTATTTT.

The rearrangement links TRBV4-2 to TRBJ2-7; 12 bases agree with TRBD1. V was pared by 4 bases and J by 6 bases, with 10 bases of the junction left unmatched. The CDR3 sequence is 16 residues long. CDR1 is LGHNA, CDR2 YNFKEQ, per germline. The CDR3 region is CASSPLAGTGGLEQYF. The CDR3 bases are TGTGCCAGCAGCCCCCTAGCCGGGACAGGGGGCCTCGAGCAGTACTTC.

This sequence joins TRBV6-5 and TRBJ1-1; possibly TRBD1 for D (6 bases). Deletions cut 7 bases from V and 4 bases from J, with 13 bases between. Per germline, CDR1 MNHEY and CDR2 SVGAGI. This CDR3 has 13 residues. The DNA for the CDR3 is TGTGCCAGCACTCAGGGGTGGGGCACTGAAGCTTTCTTT. Its protein product is CASTQGWGTEAFF.

The chain uses TRBV9 and TRBJ1-2; TRBD1 is a possible D gene (6 bases). The CDR3 runs to 12 residues. The V gene's germline CDR1 is SGDLS and CDR2 YYNGEE. Trimming pared 4 bases from V and 8 bases from J, leaving 12 bases between. CDR3 in DNA: TGTGCCAGCAGCAAACAGGGTGAAGGCTACACCTTC. It specifies CASSKQGEGYTF.

The J gene is TRBJ1-1, the V gene TRBV5-1; D possibly corresponds to TRBD1 (6 bases). CDR1 and CDR2 (germline): SGHRS, YFSETQ. Trimming stripped 0 bases from V and 0 bases from J, with 12 bases between. The CDR3 is 16 amino acids. The CDR3 here is CASSLGRGRLNTEAFF. The CDR3, as DNA: TGCGCCAGCAGCTTGGGCAGGGGACGTTTGAACACTGAAGCTTTCTTT.

This chain links TRBV12-2 with TRBJ1-2; TRBD1 reflects the table's D call only, with no check against the DNA. TRBV12-2 is listed as a pseudogene. This CDR3 is built from 14 residues. The CDR3 sequence is CASRKPGQNYGYTF. For the CDR3, the DNA is TGTGCAAGTCGCAAACCGGGACAGAACTATGGCTACACCTTC.

This chain links TRBV7-9 with TRBJ1-4; D unclear. Between the trimmed V and J ends, which lost 1 base and 7 bases, there was a span of 7 bases. There are 13 residues in the CDR3. In germline, CDR1 is SEHNR, CDR2 FQNEAQ (reference sequence). The CDR3 region has the DNA TGTGCCAGCAGCTTAGTTGAGTCTGAAAAACTGTTTTTT. Its translation: CASSLVESEKLFF. The full variable domain, in which reference TRBV7-9 and TRBJ1-4 provide the parts outside the CDR3, is DTGVSQNPRHKITKRGQNVTFRCDPISEHNRLYWYRQTLGQGPEFLTYFQNEAQLEKSRLLSDRFSAERPKGSFSTLEIQRTEQGDSAMYLCASSLVESEKLFFGSGTQLSVL.

The rearrangement joins TRBV7-2 to TRBJ2-3, with 9 bases lining up with TRBD2. V dropped 3 bases and J dropped 3; count of bases not matched to a gene: 4. This CDR3 comprises 15 residues. The germline gives CDR1 SGHTA, CDR2 FQGNSA. This CDR3 reads CASSFWLAGTDTQYF. Here the CDR3 DNA reads TGTGCCAGCAGCTTTTGGCTAGCGGGGACAGATACGCAGTATTTT. Looking up the rest from reference TRBV7-2 and TRBJ2-3 gives the full variable domain: GAGVSQSPSNKVTEKGKDVELRCDPISGHTALYWYRQSLGQGLEFLIYFQGNSAPDKSGLPSDRFSAERTGGSVSTLTIQRTQQEDSAVYLCASSFWLAGTDTQYFGPGTRLTVL.

This rearrangement joins TRBV4-3 to TRBJ2-6; D is possibly TRBD2 (5 bases). This CDR3 comprises 17 residues. Germline values: CDR1 LGHNA, CDR2 YSLEER. Trimming took 0 bases from V and 3 from J, leaving 12 bases between them. The CDR3 reads CASSQDLVRDGANVLTF. CDR3 sequence (DNA): TGCGCCAGCAGCCAAGACCTCGTACGGGATGGGGCCAACGTCCTGACTTTC.

CDR3 sequence (DNA): TGTGCCAGCAGTGGGGGACAGCCGAACACTGAAGCTTTCTTT. It encodes CASSGGQPNTEAFF. The rearrangement joins TRBV6-5 to TRBJ1-1; 7 nucleotides agree with TRBD1. Germline trimming cut 5 bases from V and 1 base from J; bases unmatched to any gene: 4. CDR1 and CDR2 (germline): MNHEY, SVGAGI. The CDR3 is 14 amino acids.

V gene TRBV7-6 combines with J gene TRBJ2-2; 8 nucleotides agree with TRBD1. The CDR3 contains 16 residues. The J segment lost 3 bases and the V segment lost 5 bases, leaving 8 bases of the junction unmatched. CDR1 and CDR2 from the germline V gene are SGHVS and FNYEAQ. CDR3 sequence: CASSRGQGLDTGELFF. DNA for the CDR3: TGTGCCAGCAGCCGAGGACAGGGCCTGGACACCGGGGAGCTGTTTTTT.

This clone was observed a single time. The rearrangement uses TRBV7-9 and TRBJ2-5; 10 nucleotides agree with TRBD2. The ends lost 5 bases at V and 3 bases at J; junction bases unmatched: 12. The CDR3 totals 17 residues. Germline CDR1 SEHNR, CDR2 FQNEAQ (reference sequence). The CDR3 bases are TGTGCCAGCAGCCTCCCAAGCGGGGGGGCTGGGAAAGAGACCCAGTACTTC. Protein sequence: CASSLPSGGAGKETQYF.

The chain employs TRBV27 and TRBJ1-2; a weak D match, TRBD1 (5 bases). Germline lookup yields CDR1 MNHEY and CDR2 SMNVEV (reference sequence). Deletions cut 5 bases from V and 8 bases from J, with 24 bases between. The CDR3 consists of 16 residues. CDR3 amino acids: CASSNTRLGSGGGYTF. CDR3 coding DNA: TGTGCCAGCAGTAATACTCGCTTAGGCTCCGGGGGAGGCTACACCTTC.

The chain uses TRBV9 and TRBJ2-5; 9 bases are shared with TRBD1. V trimming: 0 bases; J trimming: 7 bases; junction bases outside the gene matches: 7. The CDR3 runs 15 residues. Germline CDR1 is SGDLS and CDR2 is YYNGEE. The CDR3 reads CASSVAGTGSSTQYF. CDR3 coding DNA: TGTGCCAGCAGCGTAGCCGGGACAGGGAGTTCGACCCAGTACTTC.

V usage is TRBV2 and J usage is TRBJ2-5; a possible D gene is TRBD2 (7 bases). V lost 6 bases and J 13 bases, leaving 18 bases between the germline ends. The germline V gene encodes CDR1 SNHLY and CDR2 FYNNEI. CDR3 length: 12 amino acids. CDR3 nucleotide sequence: TGTGCCAGCAGCCGGATCGGGGGGCAGGGGTACTTC. Translation: CASSRIGGQGYF.

This rearrangement joins TRBV2 to TRBJ2-5, with 9 bases that match TRBD2. The CDR3 extends over 17 amino acids. V gave up 3 bases and J gave up 4 bases; unmatched junction bases: 12. Germline CDR1 and CDR2: SNHLY and FYNNEI. CDR3 nucleotides: TGTGCCAGCAGTGAGAGGTGGGGCGGGGGGGCCGGAGAGACCCAGTACTTC. Amino acid sequence: CASSERWGGGAGETQYF.

V usage is TRBV30 and J usage is TRBJ2-7; D is perhaps TRBD1 (6 bases). Trimming cost V 2 bases and J 6 bases, with 8 bases left between them. This CDR3 contains 11 residues. CDR1 GTSNPN and CDR2 SVGIG come from the germline V gene (reference sequence). The chain's CDR3 is CAWSHRAEQYF. The CDR3 coding sequence is TGTGCCTGGAGTCACAGGGCCGAGCAGTACTTC.

In this sample, this clone turned up once. The rearrangement joins TRBV5-1 to TRBJ2-3; weak D call: TRBD2 (5 bases). Germline values: CDR1 SGHRS, CDR2 YFSETQ. The V end lost 1 base, the J end lost 3 bases, and 12 bases lay between the germline ends. The CDR3 consists of 15 residues. The CDR3 DNA sequence: TGCGCCAGCAGCTTGATTACTAGTCAGACAGATACGCAGTATTTT. Translation gives CASSLITSQTDTQYF.

The chain couples TRBV7-8 to TRBJ2-7, with 9 positions matching TRBD1. Germline values: CDR1 SGHVS, CDR2 FQNEAQ. The CDR3 has 15 amino acids. Trimming took 5 bases from V and 3 from J; bases not matched to a gene: 8. Here the CDR3 reads CASSPGGQGVYEQYF. CDR3 nucleotides: TGTGCCAGCAGCCCAGGGGGACAGGGAGTCTACGAGCAGTACTTC.

The chain links TRBV15 to TRBJ2-7; D possibly corresponds to TRBD2 (7 bases). Germline values: CDR1 LNHNV, CDR2 YYDKDF (reference sequence). Trimming cost V 0 bases and J 4 bases, with 10 bases left between them. This CDR3 region has 14 residues. The CDR3 here is CATSREGGRYEQYF. DNA for the CDR3: TGTGCCACCAGCAGAGAGGGGGGGCGGTACGAGCAGTACTTC.

The V gene is TRBV11-1, the J gene TRBJ2-3; 9 bases align to TRBD1. Germline assignment: CDR1 SGHAT and CDR2 FQDESV (reference sequence). The CDR3 totals 17 residues. Trimming cost V 1 base and J 10 bases; bases outside gene matches: 15. CDR3 bases: TGTGCCAGCAGCTTAGTCTTTGCAGGACAGGGGAGCCCTTCGCAGTATTTT. This gives the protein CASSLVFAGQGSPSQYF.

Only one count was recorded for this clone. The rearrangement uses TRBV18 and TRBJ1-4; no firm D call. This CDR3 is built from 16 residues. Germline V gene sequence: CDR1 KGHSH, CDR2 LQKENI. V lost 2 bases and J 7 bases, leaving 17 bases between the germline ends. This CDR3 is CASSPGRRTQTEKLFF. CDR3 bases: TGTGCCAGCTCACCAGGGAGGCGGACCCAAACTGAAAAACTGTTTTTT.

The chain combines TRBV4-1 with TRBJ1-6, with a tentative D call TRBD1 (6 bases). This CDR3 is built from 17 residues. The V end was cut by 1 base, the J end by 7 bases, with 17 bases between. Germline values: CDR1 MGHRA, CDR2 YSYEKL. The CDR3 here is CASSQVRQALGNSPLHF. The CDR3 DNA reads TGCGCCAGCAGCCAAGTGCGACAGGCGTTGGGGAATTCACCCCTCCACTTT.

The chain recombines TRBV5-1 with TRBJ1-2; 7 bases are a match to TRBD1. The V and J ends lost 0 bases and 6 bases, in that order; junction bases with no gene match: 5. The CDR3 is made up of 14 amino acids. The V gene's germline CDR1 is SGHRS and CDR2 YFSETQ. DNA for the CDR3: TGCGCCAGCAGCTTGGGAAGGGGGCAGCATGGCTACACCTTC. Translated, it gives CASSLGRGQHGYTF.

This clone was observed a few times. The J gene is TRBJ2-7, the V gene TRBV7-9; 8 bases map to TRBD1. This CDR3 has 14 amino acids. V dropped 5 bases and J dropped 4; count of bases not matched to a gene: 7. CDR1 and CDR2 (germline): SEHNR, FQNEAQ (reference sequence). CDR3 sequence: CASSTGQALYEQYF. In nucleotides, the CDR3 is TGTGCCAGCAGCACGGGACAGGCCTTATACGAGCAGTACTTC.

The chain uses TRBV7-8 and TRBJ2-5, with D possibly TRBD2 on 5 matching bases. The germline gives CDR1 SGHVS, CDR2 FQNEAQ. Trimming shortened V by 4 bases and J by 5 bases, and 8 bases separated the two germline ends. The CDR3 is made up of 12 amino acids. The CDR3 reads CASSWRGETQYF. In DNA form, the CDR3 reads TGTGCCAGCAGCTGGCGCGGGGAGACCCAGTACTTC.

This clone showed up just once. This chain connects TRBV7-9 to TRBJ2-3; 13 positions match TRBD2. This CDR3 contains 17 residues. V lost 1 base, J lost 3 bases, and 4 bases stayed unmatched. Germline lookup yields CDR1 SEHNR and CDR2 FQNEAQ (reference sequence). The CDR3 DNA follows: TGTGCCAGCAGCTTAGGACTAGCGGGAGGAGTTACAGATACGCAGTATTTT. It specifies CASSLGLAGGVTDTQYF.